This T cell receptor (beta chain) was obtained from a study of T cell responses to AZD1222 COVID-19 vaccine. This CDR3 is 16 amino acids long. CDR1 and CDR2 (germline): SGHAT, FQNNGV. The J segment lost 2 bases and the V segment lost 5 bases, leaving 12 bases of the junction unmatched. As to this clone: Its target is not known.

TCRdb keeps only in-frame clones here, not all; method: immunoSEQ multiplex PCR. Found here are around 64,000 clones, 83% of them singletons; the top ten hold 5.5% to 7%. Overall study results and limits: Donors were mostly white British, more females; clonal diversity possibly underestimated. Along spike, vaccine-associated CD4 TCRs were found throughout, with dominance at 160-218 and 743-854.

The source was peripheral blood, collected 28 days after the second AZD1222 dose. The receptor was derived from an adult who received the AZD1222 COVID-19 vaccine. This rearrangement joins TRBV11-2 to TRBJ2-7; TRBD1 matches 7 bases. The CDR3 DNA sequence: TGTGCCAGCAGCCATTCCTTAGGGCAGGGGGCCTACGAGCAGTACTTC. Amino acids: CASSHSLGQGAYEQYF.